This passage covers 2 T cell receptor beta chains from one sample sequenced in a study of T cell changes during pregnancy in multiple sclerosis. TCRdb's table, derived via immunoSEQ multiplex PCR, lists solely in-frame clones and lacks some. The sample lists more than 15,000 clones; about 83% were seen once. Sequencing was performed on CD8+ T cells from peripheral blood mononuclear cells, taken in the second trimester of pregnancy. The receptors were sampled from a female donor in good health, enrolled as a control in a pregnancy study.

A few counts support this clone. The V call is TRBV2, the J call TRBJ1-2; D unresolved. The V end was cut by 7 bases, the J end by 2 bases, with 11 bases between. The CDR3 has 13 residues. Germline V gene data show CDR1 as SNHLY and CDR2 as FYNNEI. CDR3 region: CASTRTGNYGYTF. DNA for the CDR3: TGTGCCAGCACTAGAACTGGAAACTATGGCTACACCTTC.

This chain connects TRBV11-2 to TRBJ2-2, with no clear D. This CDR3 contains 17 residues. V lost 3 bases and J 5 bases, leaving 19 bases between the germline ends. Germline V gene sequence: CDR1 SGHAT, CDR2 FQNNGV. This CDR3 reads CASSFSGSRGLTGELFF. The CDR3, as DNA: TGTGCCAGCAGCTTCTCCGGTAGCAGAGGTTTAACCGGGGAGCTGTTTTTT.